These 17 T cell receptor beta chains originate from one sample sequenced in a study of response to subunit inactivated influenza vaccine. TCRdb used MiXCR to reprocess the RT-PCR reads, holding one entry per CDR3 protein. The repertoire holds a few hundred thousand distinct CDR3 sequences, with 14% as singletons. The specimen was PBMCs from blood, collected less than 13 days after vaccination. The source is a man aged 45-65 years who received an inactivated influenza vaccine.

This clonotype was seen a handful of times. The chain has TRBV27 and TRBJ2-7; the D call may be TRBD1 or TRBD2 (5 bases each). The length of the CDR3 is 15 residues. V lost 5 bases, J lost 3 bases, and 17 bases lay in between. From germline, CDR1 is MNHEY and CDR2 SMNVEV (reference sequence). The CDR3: CASSQWTGLLYEQYF. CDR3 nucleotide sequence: TGTGCCAGCAGTCAATGGACGGGGCTACTCTACGAGCAGTACTTC.

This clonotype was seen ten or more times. CDR3 coding DNA: TGCAGTGTTCCGGGGCGGAACTCCTACGAGCAGTACTTC. This translates into CSVPGRNSYEQYF. V usage is TRBV20-1 and J usage is TRBJ2-7; the D call may be TRBD1 or TRBD2 (5 bases each). V was shortened by 7 bases and J by 0 bases, with 13 bases between the two germline ends. The CDR3 is made up of 13 amino acids. Germline CDR1 reads DFQATT; CDR2 reads SNEGSKA (reference sequence).

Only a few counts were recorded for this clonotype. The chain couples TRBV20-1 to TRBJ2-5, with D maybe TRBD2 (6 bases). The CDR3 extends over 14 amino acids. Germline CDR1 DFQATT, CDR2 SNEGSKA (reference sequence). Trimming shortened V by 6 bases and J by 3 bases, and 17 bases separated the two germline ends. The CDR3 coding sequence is TGCAGTGCACTGGGGACTGAGGGGAAAGAGACCCAGTACTTC. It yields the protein CSALGTEGKETQYF.

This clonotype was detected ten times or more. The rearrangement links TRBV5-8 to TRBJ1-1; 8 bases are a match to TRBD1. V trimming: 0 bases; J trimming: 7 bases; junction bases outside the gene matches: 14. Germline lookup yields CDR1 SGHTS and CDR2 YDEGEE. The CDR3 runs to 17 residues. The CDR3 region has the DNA TGTGCCAGCAGCTTGGTTTTGCTTAGAGCGGACAGGGATGAAGCTTTCTTT. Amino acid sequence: CASSLVLLRADRDEAFF.

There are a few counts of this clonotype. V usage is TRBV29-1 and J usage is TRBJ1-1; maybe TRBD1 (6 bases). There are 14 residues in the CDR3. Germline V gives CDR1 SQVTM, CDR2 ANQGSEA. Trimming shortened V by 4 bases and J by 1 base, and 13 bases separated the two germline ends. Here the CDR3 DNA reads TGCAGCGTTGGACGGAGACAGGAGAACACTGAAGCTTTCTTT. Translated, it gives CSVGRRQENTEAFF.

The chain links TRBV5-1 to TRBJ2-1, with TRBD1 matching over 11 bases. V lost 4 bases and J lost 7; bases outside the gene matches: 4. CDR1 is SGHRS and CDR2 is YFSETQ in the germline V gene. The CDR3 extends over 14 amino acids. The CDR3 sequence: CASSTGQGVNEQFF. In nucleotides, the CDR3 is TGCGCCAGCAGCACGGGACAGGGGGTGAATGAGCAGTTCTTC.

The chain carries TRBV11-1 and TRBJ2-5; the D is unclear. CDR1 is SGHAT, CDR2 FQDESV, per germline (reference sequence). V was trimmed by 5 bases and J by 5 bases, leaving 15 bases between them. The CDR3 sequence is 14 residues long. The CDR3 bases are TGTGCCAGCAGCCAGGACGAGTGGTCGGAGACCCAGTACTTC. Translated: CASSQDEWSETQYF.

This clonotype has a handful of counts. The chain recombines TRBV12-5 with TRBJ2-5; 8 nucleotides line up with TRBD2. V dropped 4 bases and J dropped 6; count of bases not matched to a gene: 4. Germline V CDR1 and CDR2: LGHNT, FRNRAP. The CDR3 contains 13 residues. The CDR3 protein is CASGSAGEKTQYF. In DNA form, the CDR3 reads TGTGCTAGTGGTTCAGCGGGAGAAAAGACCCAGTACTTC.

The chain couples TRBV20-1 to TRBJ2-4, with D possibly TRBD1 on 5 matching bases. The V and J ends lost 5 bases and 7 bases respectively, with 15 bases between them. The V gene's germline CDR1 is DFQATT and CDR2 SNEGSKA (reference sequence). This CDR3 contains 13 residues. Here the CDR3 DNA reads TGCAGTGCTGGCTCCCCAGGGATGAACATTCAGTACTTC. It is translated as CSAGSPGMNIQYF.

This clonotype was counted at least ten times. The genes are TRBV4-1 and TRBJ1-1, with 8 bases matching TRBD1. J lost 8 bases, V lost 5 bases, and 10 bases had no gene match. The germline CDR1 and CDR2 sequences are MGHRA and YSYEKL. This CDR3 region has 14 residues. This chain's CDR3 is CASSSLYRDREAFF. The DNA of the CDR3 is TGCGCCAGCAGCTCCTTATACCGGGACAGGGAAGCTTTCTTT.

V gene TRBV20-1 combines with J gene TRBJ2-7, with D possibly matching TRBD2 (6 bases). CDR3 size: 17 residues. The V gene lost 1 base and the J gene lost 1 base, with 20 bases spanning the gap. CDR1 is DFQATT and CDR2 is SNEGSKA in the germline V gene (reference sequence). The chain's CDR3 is CSARGFGVEGSSYEQYF. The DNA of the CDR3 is TGCAGTGCTAGAGGATTTGGTGTGGAGGGGTCGTCCTACGAGCAGTACTTC.

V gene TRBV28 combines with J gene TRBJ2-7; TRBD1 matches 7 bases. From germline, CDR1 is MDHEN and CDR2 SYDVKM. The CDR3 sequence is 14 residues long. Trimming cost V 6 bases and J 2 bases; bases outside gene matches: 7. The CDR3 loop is CASREFGTAYEQYF. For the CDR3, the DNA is TGTGCCAGCAGGGAATTCGGGACAGCCTACGAGCAGTACTTC. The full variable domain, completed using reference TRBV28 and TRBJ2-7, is DVKVTQSSRYLVKRTGEKVFLECVQDMDHENMFWYRQDPGLGLRLIYFSYDVKMKEKGDIPEGYSVSREKKERFSLILESASTNQTSMYLCASREFGTAYEQYFGPGTRLTVT.

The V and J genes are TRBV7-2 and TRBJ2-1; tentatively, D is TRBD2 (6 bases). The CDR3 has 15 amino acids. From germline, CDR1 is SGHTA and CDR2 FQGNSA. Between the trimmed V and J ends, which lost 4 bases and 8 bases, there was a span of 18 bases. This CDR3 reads CASSYRRAQLDEQFF. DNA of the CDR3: TGTGCCAGCAGCTATAGGAGGGCCCAACTGGATGAGCAGTTCTTC.

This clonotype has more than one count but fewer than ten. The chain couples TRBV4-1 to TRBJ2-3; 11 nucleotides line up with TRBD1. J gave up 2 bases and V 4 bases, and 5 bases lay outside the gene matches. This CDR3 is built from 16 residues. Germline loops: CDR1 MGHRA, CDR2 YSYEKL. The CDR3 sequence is CASSPLGQGATDTQYF. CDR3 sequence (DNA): TGCGCCAGCAGCCCCCTCGGACAGGGGGCCACAGATACGCAGTATTTT.

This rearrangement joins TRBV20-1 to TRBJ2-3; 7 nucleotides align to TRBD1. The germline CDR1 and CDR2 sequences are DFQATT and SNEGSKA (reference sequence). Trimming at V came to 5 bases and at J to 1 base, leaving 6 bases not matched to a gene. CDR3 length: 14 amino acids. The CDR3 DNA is TGCAGTGCTTACCCCGGGACAGGCACAGATACGCAGTATTTT. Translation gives CSAYPGTGTDTQYF.

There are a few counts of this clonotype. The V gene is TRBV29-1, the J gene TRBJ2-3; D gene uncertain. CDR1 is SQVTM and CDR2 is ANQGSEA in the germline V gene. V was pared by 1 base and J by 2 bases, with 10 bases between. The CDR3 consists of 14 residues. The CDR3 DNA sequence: TGCAGCGTTGAAGGGGCTGGGGTCACAGATACGCAGTATTTT. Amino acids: CSVEGAGVTDTQYF.

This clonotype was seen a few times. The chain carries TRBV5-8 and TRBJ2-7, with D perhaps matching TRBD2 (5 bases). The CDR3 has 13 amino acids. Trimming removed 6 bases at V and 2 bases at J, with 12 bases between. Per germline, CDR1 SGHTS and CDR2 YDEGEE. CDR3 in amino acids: CASKEVATYEQYF. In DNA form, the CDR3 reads TGTGCCAGCAAGGAGGTTGCGACCTACGAGCAGTACTTC.